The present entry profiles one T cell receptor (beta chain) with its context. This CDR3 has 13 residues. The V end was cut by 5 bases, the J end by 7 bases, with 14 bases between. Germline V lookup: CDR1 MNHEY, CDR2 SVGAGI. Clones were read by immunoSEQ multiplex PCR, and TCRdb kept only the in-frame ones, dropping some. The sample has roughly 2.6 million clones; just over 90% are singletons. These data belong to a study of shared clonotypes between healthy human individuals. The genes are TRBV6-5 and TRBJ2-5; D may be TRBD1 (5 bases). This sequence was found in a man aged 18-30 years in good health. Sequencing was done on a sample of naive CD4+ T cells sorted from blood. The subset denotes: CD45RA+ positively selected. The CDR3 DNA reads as TGTGCCAGCAGTCGGCAGGGAAGTGGGACCCAGTACTTC. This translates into CASSRQGSGTQYF.